The 9 T cell receptor beta chains below all came from one sample that was sequenced in a study of blood T cell repertoires in COVID-19. The protocol was immunoSEQ multiplex PCR, while the TCRdb copy is restricted to in-frame clones and leaves out a portion. The sample contains about 100,000 clones, 80% to 90% of which appear only once. The sequenced sample was peripheral blood. The receptors stem from a man between 60 and 70 years old with acute or convalescent COVID-19.

This chain's CDR3 is CASSFQGLADTQYF. CDR3 DNA: TGTGCCAGCAGCTTCCAGGGGCTGGCGGATACGCAGTATTTT. The chain links TRBV7-3 to TRBJ2-3, with D possibly being TRBD1 (6 bases). Trimming removed 3 bases from V and 6 bases from J, with 13 bases in between. This CDR3 is built from 14 residues. The germline V gene has CDR1 SGHTA and CDR2 FQGTGA.

This clone was counted only a few times. This sequence joins TRBV7-6 and TRBJ2-7; 14 nucleotides agree with TRBD2. The germline V gene has CDR1 SGHVS and CDR2 FNYEAQ. This CDR3 contains 17 residues. Trimming at V came to 3 bases and at J to 4 bases, leaving 8 bases not matched to a gene. The CDR3 region is CASSLQGTSGSGYEQYF. The CDR3, as DNA: TGTGCCAGCAGCTTGCAAGGGACTAGCGGGAGCGGGTACGAGCAGTACTTC.

This clone was seen just once. The chain carries TRBV18 and TRBJ2-1; TRBD1 agrees at 8 bases. The CDR3 covers 17 residues. Germline assignment: CDR1 KGHSH and CDR2 LQKENI. V dropped 2 bases and J dropped 0; count of bases not matched to a gene: 6. Here the CDR3 reads CASSPSRTGISYNEQFF. CDR3 in DNA: TGTGCCAGCTCACCATCTCGGACAGGGATCTCCTACAATGAGCAGTTCTTC.

The chain joins TRBV7-2 to TRBJ2-7; 12 positions agree with TRBD2. This CDR3 spans 13 amino acids. Germline V lookup: CDR1 SGHTA, CDR2 FQGNSA. V lost 8 bases, J lost 2 bases, and 1 base stayed unmatched. CDR3 loop: CASGLAGTYEQYF. The DNA for the CDR3 is TGTGCCAGCGGACTAGCGGGGACCTACGAGCAGTACTTC.

This chain joins TRBV3-1 (or the pseudogene TRBV3-2) and TRBJ1-5; 8 bases align to TRBD1. The V and J ends lost 2 bases and 4 bases, in that order; junction bases with no gene match: 1. CDR1 is LGHDT and CDR2 is YNNKEL in the germline V gene (reference sequence). The CDR3 length is 14 residues. The chain's CDR3 is CASSQTGGNQPQHF. For the CDR3, the DNA is TGTGCCAGCAGCCAAACAGGGGGAAATCAGCCCCAGCATTTT.

J is TRBJ2-7 and V is TRBV6-2 or TRBV6-3, with 10 positions matching TRBD2. The length of the CDR3 is 16 residues. With V trimmed by 0 bases and J by 7 bases, 9 bases remained unmatched. CDR1 is MNHEY, CDR2 SVGEGT, per germline. This CDR3 is CASSYSGTSDSEEQYF. The DNA of the CDR3 is TGTGCCAGCAGTTACTCCGGGACTAGCGATTCCGAGGAGCAGTACTTC.

A few counts support this clone. In DNA, the CDR3 is TGTGCCAGCTCACTATACCAAGAGACCCAGTACTTC. This encodes CASSLYQETQYF. The rearrangement joins TRBV18 to TRBJ2-5; D ambiguous. The germline V gene has CDR1 KGHSH and CDR2 LQKENI. V lost 4 bases and J 0 bases, leaving 3 bases between the germline ends. The CDR3 loop spans 12 amino acids.

The chain uses TRBV3-1 (or the pseudogene TRBV3-2) and TRBJ2-3, with TRBD1 matching over 9 bases. In germline, CDR1 is LGHDT, CDR2 YNNKEL (reference sequence). With 2 bases clipped from V and 7 bases from J, the junction kept 4 bases outside the gene matches. The CDR3 has 14 residues. CDR3 sequence reads: CASSQMTGGHTQYF. The CDR3 DNA reads as TGTGCCAGCAGCCAAATGACAGGGGGACATACGCAGTATTTT.

The V gene is TRBV6-6, the J gene TRBJ1-3; D remains ambiguous. CDR1 is MNHNY, CDR2 SVGAGI, per germline (reference sequence). CDR3 size: 14 residues. The V and J ends lost 6 bases and 1 base respectively, with 10 bases between them. The CDR3 spells CASRLAASGNTIYF. The CDR3 coding sequence is TGTGCCAGCAGACTCGCTGCGTCTGGAAACACCATATATTTT.